The present TCR beta chain was sequenced within a study of CD8 T cells in ankylosing spondylitis. General study points: Among TCR beta sequences, a motif of eight highly homologous variants appeared characteristic of ankylosing spondylitis blood. Disease-linked clones were CD8+ and relatively rare in peripheral blood.

This clonotype has ten or more counts. Its specificity is not known. Making use of molecular barcodes, quantitative 5'-RACE generated TCR beta libraries. MiXCR, applied by TCRdb to the 5' RACE reads, yields one record per CDR3 protein. The sample lists about 240,000 distinct CDR3 sequences; around 7.8% were seen once. Germline-derived CDR1 and CDR2 are DFQATT and SNEGSKA (reference sequence). Trimming took 1 base from V and 3 from J, leaving 11 bases between them. The CDR3 loop spans 14 amino acids. The sequenced sample consisted of blood, either unsorted or a sorted T cell fraction (not recorded which). This receptor was taken from a male donor with ankylosing spondylitis or in good health (not recorded which). The chain uses TRBV20-1 and TRBJ2-3, with D perhaps matching TRBD2 (6 bases). Here the CDR3 DNA reads TGCAGTGCTAGAGCCTGGGACTGGACAGATACGCAGTATTTT. Encoded protein: CSARAWDWTDTQYF.